Listed below are T cell receptor beta chains from one sample, sequenced in a study of cytomegalovirus exposure and HLA in healthy donors. Profiled with immunoSEQ multiplex PCR; TCRdb holds only in-frame clones, not every one. The sample has 80,000 to 95,000 clones, about 94% seen once; the top ten hold around 1.1%. Material for sequencing was PBMCs. Receptors originate from a woman aged 25-40 years in good health and CMV-seropositive. The CDR3 runs from the conserved cysteine through the conserved F or W. The D gene is left open where the match is weak. Clone sizes are given selectively: once, few, many, or a class where the clone is expanded.

V gene	D gene	J gene	clone size	CDR3 protein	CDR3 DNA
TRBV7-6	TRBD2	TRBJ2-1	NA	CASSLGTSGNEQFF	TGTGCCAGCAGCTTGGGGACTAGCGGGAATGAGCAGTTCTTC
TRBV7-8	TRBD1	TRBJ2-1	NA	CASSGKGQASYNEQFF	TGTGCCAGCAGCGGGAAGGGACAGGCCTCCTACAATGAGCAGTTCTTC
TRBV7-6	NA	TRBJ2-5	once	CATEAGKKQETQYF	TGTGCCACCGAGGCGGGAAAAAAACAAGAGACCCAGTACTTC
TRBV30	TRBD2	TRBJ2-3	few	CAWSGGSVTDTQYF	TGTGCCTGGAGTGGCGGGAGTGTAACAGATACGCAGTATTTT
TRBV4-3	NA	TRBJ1-1	NA	CASSQARGEAFF	TGCGCCAGCAGCCAAGCACGGGGAGAAGCTTTCTTT
TRBV28	TRBD1	TRBJ1-3	NA	CASRASGTGGAGNTIYF	TGTGCCAGCAGGGCCTCCGGGACAGGGGGCGCTGGAAACACCATATATTTT
TRBV5-5	NA	TRBJ2-2	NA	CASSLRRERGSGELFF	TGTGCCAGCAGCTTGAGGCGGGAGAGGGGGTCCGGGGAGCTGTTTTTT
TRBV5-1	NA	TRBJ1-1	NA	CASSSDNRKSNTEAFF	TGCGCCAGCAGCTCAGACAACAGGAAATCGAACACTGAAGCTTTCTTT
TRBV28	NA	TRBJ1-2	NA	CASSLPGGTYGYTF	TGTGCCAGCAGCCTCCCTGGGGGGACCTATGGCTACACCTTC
TRBV12-5	NA	TRBJ1-4	NA	CASGFCPQGTLTTNEKLFF	TGTGCTAGTGGTTTCTGTCCACAGGGAACATTAACAACTAATGAAAAACTGTTTTTT
TRBV30	NA	TRBJ1-1	NA	CAWSPGRGGTEAFF	TGTGCCTGGAGCCCGGGACGGGGGGGCACTGAAGCTTTCTTT
TRBV7-2	NA	TRBJ1-2	NA	CASSSTRVGVDYGYTF	TGTGCCAGCAGCTCCACCCGGGTAGGAGTAGACTATGGCTACACCTTC
TRBV21-1	NA	TRBJ2-5	NA	CASSKVGSGGLQETQYF	TGTGCCAGCAGCAAAGTAGGGAGCGGAGGACTACAAGAGACCCAGTACTTC
TRBV4-3	TRBD1	TRBJ1-2	NA	CASSHDRVIGGYTF	TGCGCCAGCAGCCATGACAGGGTAATCGGCGGCTACACCTTC
TRBV11-2	NA	TRBJ1-1	NA	CASSPGRGGYTEAFF	TGTGCCAGCAGCCCAGGACGGGGGGGGTACACTGAAGCTTTCTTT